This section outlines one TCR beta chain sequence together with its context. Its specificity is not known. The data are from a study of long-term antiretroviral therapy in people with HIV. Germline assignment: CDR1 MGHRA and CDR2 YSYEKL. Trimming shortened V by 4 bases and J by 1 base, and 23 bases separated the two germline ends. This CDR3 contains 19 residues. Study-wide points: Repertoire composition at all time points was dominated by clones that had expanded before ART. In HIV, the repertoires covered a tighter span of CDR3 lengths than in controls. Researchers lacked any data on ART adherence, viral resistance or therapy changes.

Survey-level resolution applied to immunoSEQ assay v3.0. The assay was immunoSEQ multiplex PCR, and TCRdb's table has in-frame clones only and misses some. Here the sample spans approximately 22,000 clones, roughly 86% being singletons. Material: unsorted PBMCs, obtained 1.3 years after starting antiretroviral therapy. This chain joins TRBV4-1 and TRBJ1-5; D might be TRBD1 (5 bases). The source is a man aged 55 to 70 with HIV. The CDR3, as DNA: TGCGCCAGCAGCCCTTTGGGGGTTAGCGCCGAGTGGAGCAATCAGCCCCAGCATTTT. Protein sequence: CASSPLGVSAEWSNQPQHF.